This TCR beta chain was documented in a study of blood T cell repertoires in COVID-19. Whole-study context: The origin of the acute and convalescent COVID-19 samples was the United States, Italy and Spain. Nucleic acid was either cDNA or gDNA, and it came from T cells, B-cell-depleted T cells, or PBMCs.

CDR1 is MGHDK and CDR2 is SYGVNS in the germline V gene. V lost 4 bases and J 3 bases, leaving 7 bases between the germline ends. The CDR3 consists of 13 residues. As handled by the study authors: How many nucleated cells were present was estimated from reference gene primer amplification. TCRdb's copy holds only in-frame clones and misses some; the assay was immunoSEQ multiplex PCR. V, J and clone size were drawn from that table, and D and trimming were deduced from the DNA. The sample shows more than 65,000 clones, approximately 80% of them seen only once. The source is an elderly woman with acute or convalescent COVID-19. The chain joins TRBV25-1 to TRBJ1-3; D is undetermined. Sequenced sample: peripheral blood. CDR3 residues: CASSANSGNTIYF. In DNA form, the CDR3 reads TGTGCCAGCAGTGCGAACAGTGGAAACACCATATATTTT. Full variable domain (rest looked up from reference TRBV25-1 and TRBJ1-3): EADIYQTPRYLVIGTGKKITLECSQTMGHDKMYWYQQDPGMELHLIHYSYGVNSTEKGDLSSESTVSRIRTEHFPLTLESARPSHTSQYLCASSANSGNTIYFGEGSWLTVV.